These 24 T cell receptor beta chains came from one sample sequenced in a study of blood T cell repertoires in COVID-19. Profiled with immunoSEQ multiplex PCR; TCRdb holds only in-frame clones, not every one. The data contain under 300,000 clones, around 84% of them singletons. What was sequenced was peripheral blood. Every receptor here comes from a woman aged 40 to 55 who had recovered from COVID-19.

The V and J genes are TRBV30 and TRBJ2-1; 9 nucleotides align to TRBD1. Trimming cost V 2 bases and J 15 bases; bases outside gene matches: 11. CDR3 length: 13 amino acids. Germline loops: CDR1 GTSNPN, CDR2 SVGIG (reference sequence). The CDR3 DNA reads TGTGCCTGGAGTCCCACGGACAGGGGTCGCCGGTTCTTC. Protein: CAWSPTDRGRRFF.

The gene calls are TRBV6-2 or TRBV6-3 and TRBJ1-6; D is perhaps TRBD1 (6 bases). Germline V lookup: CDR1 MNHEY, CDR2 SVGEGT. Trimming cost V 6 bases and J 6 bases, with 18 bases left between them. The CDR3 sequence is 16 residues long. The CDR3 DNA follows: TGTGCCAGCAGCATAGAGGGGGACGGAGGTAATTCACCCCTCCACTTT. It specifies CASSIEGDGGNSPLHF.

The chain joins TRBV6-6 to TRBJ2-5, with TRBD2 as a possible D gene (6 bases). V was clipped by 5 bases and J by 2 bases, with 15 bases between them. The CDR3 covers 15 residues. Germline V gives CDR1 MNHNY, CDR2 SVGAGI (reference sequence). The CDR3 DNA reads TGTGCCAGCAGTAGGCCTAGGGACTTACAAGAGACCCAGTACTTC. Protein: CASSRPRDLQETQYF.

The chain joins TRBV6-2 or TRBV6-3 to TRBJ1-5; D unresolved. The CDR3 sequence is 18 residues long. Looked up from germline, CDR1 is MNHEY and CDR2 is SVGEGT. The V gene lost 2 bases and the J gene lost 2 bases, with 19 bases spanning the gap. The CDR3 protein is CASSYNLRGGQGNQPQHF. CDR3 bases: TGTGCCAGCAGTTACAATTTGCGGGGTGGGCAAGGCAATCAGCCCCAGCATTTT.

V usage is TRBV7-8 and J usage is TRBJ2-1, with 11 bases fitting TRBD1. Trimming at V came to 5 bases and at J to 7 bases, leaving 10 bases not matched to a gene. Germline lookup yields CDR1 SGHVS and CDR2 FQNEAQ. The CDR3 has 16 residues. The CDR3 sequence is CASSTRTGGAGNEQFF. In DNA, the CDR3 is TGTGCCAGCAGCACGAGGACAGGGGGCGCGGGAAATGAGCAGTTCTTC.

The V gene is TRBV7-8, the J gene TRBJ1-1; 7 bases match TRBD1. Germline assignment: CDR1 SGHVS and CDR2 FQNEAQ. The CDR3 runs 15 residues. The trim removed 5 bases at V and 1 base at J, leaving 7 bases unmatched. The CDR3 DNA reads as TGTGCCAGCAGCCTCTTTGGGACAGAGAACACTGAAGCTTTCTTT. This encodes CASSLFGTENTEAFF.

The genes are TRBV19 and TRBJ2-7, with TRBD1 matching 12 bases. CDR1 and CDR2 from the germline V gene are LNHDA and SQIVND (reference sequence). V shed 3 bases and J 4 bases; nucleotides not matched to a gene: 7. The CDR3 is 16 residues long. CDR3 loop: CASSIGGTGGRYEQYF. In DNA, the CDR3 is TGTGCCAGTAGTATCGGAGGGACAGGGGGCAGGTACGAGCAGTACTTC.

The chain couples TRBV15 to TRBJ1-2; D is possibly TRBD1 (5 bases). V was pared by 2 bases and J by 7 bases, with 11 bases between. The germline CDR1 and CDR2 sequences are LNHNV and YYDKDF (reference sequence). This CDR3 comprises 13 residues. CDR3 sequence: CATSRSGFSGYTF. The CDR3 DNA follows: TGTGCCACCAGCAGATCAGGGTTTTCTGGCTACACCTTC.

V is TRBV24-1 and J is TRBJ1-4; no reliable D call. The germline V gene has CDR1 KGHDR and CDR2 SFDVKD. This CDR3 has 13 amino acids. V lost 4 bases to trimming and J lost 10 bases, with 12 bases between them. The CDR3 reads CATSDPSVPKLFF. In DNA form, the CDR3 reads TGTGCCACCAGTGACCCTTCAGTCCCAAAACTGTTTTTT.

CDR3 sequence reads: CASRPGQGSSTDTQYF. The CDR3 nucleotides read TGTGCCAGCAGGCCGGGACAGGGGTCCAGCACAGATACGCAGTATTTT. This chain uses TRBV27 with TRBJ2-3, with TRBD1 identical over 10 bases. The CDR3 length is 16 residues. Trimming removed 6 bases from V and 0 bases from J; junction bases left unmatched: 6. Germline CDR1 and CDR2: MNHEY and SMNVEV (reference sequence).

CDR3 DNA sequence: TGCGCCAGCAGCCAATTAGAGGATATCCCCTACGAGCAGTACTTC. This codes for CASSQLEDIPYEQYF. The chain employs TRBV4-1 and TRBJ2-7; D gene unclear. The CDR3 is 15 amino acids. The V gene lost 2 bases and the J gene lost 2 bases, with 13 bases spanning the gap. Germline V CDR1 and CDR2: MGHRA, YSYEKL.

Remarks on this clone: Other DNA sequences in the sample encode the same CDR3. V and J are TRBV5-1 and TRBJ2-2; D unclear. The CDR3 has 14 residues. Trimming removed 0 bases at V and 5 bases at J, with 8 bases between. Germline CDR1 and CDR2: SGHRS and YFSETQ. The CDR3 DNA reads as TGCGCCAGCAGCTTGGGAAGAGGTACCGGGGAGCTGTTTTTT. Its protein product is CASSLGRGTGELFF.

The CDR3 spells CATSENETAIDGNTIYF. CDR3 in DNA: TGTGCCACCAGTGAGAACGAGACAGCTATTGACGGAAACACCATATATTTT. The J gene is TRBJ1-3, the V gene TRBV24-1, with D possibly being TRBD1 (5 bases). The germline V gene has CDR1 KGHDR and CDR2 SFDVKD. Trimming shortened V by 4 bases and J by 4 bases, and 19 bases separated the two germline ends. The CDR3 is 17 amino acids.

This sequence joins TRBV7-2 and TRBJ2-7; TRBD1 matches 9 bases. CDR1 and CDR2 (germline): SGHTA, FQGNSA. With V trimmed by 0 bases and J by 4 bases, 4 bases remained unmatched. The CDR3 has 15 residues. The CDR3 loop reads CASSLARDRVYEQYF. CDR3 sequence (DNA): TGTGCCAGCAGCTTAGCCAGGGACAGGGTTTACGAGCAGTACTTC.

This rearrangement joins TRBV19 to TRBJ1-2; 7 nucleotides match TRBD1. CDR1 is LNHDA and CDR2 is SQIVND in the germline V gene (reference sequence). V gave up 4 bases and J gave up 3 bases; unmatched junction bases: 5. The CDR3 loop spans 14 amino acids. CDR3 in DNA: TGTGCCAGTAGTAAAGACAGGGCCTACTATGGCTACACCTTC. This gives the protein CASSKDRAYYGYTF.

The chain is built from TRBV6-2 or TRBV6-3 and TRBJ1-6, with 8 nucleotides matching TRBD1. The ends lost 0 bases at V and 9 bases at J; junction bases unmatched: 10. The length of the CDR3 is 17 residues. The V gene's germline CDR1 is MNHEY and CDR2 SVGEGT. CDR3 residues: CASSYSRSGGPSSPLHF. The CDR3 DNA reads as TGTGCCAGCAGTTACTCGAGGTCAGGGGGCCCATCTTCACCCCTCCACTTT.

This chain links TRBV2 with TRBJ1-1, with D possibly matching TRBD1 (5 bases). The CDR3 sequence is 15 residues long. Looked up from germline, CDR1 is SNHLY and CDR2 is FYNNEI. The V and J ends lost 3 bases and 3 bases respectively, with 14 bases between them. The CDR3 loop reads CASSEGGIGHTEAFF. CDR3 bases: TGTGCCAGCAGTGAGGGGGGAATTGGGCACACTGAAGCTTTCTTT. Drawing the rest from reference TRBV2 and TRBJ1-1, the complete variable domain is EPEVTQTPSHQVTQMGQEVILRCVPISNHLYFYWYRQILGQKVEFLVSFYNNEISEKSEIFDDQFSVERPDGSNFTLKIRSTKLEDSAMYFCASSEGGIGHTEAFFGQGTRLTVV.

The CDR3 nucleotides read TGTGCCATCAGGGAAGCCGTGGACTGGATGAGTGGCACCATATATTTT. It specifies CAIREAVDWMSGTIYF. This chain connects TRBV10-3 to TRBJ1-3; no reliable D call. Germline-derived CDR1 and CDR2 are ENHRY and SYGVKD. V was cut by 6 bases and J by 9 bases, with 24 bases left in between. This CDR3 contains 16 residues.

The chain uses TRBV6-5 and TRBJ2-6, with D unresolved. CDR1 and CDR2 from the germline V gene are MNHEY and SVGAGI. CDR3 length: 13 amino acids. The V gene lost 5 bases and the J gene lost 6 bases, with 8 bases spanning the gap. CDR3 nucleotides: TGTGCCAGCAGTCAACAGTTGGCCAACGTCCTGACTTTC. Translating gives CASSQQLANVLTF.

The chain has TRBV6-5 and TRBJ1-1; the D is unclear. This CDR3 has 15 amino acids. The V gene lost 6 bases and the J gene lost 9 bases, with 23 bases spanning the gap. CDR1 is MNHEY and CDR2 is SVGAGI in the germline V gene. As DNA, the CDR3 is TGTGCCAGCAGCTCCTCCTTCGTTGGTAAGACTAAAGCTTTCTTT. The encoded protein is CASSSSFVGKTKAFF.

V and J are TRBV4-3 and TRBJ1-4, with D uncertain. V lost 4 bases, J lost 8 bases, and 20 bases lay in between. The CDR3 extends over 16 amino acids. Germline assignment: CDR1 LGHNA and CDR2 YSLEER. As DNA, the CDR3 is TGCGCCAGCAGCCCTTTGGTGAGGGTTGGAGCCGAAAAACTGTTTTTT. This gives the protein CASSPLVRVGAEKLFF.

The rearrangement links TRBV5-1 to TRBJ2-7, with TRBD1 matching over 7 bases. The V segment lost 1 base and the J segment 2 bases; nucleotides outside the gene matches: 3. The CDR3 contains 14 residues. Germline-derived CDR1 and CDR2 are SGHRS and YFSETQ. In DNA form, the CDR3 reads TGCGCCAGCAGCTTGACACAGGGGACCTACGAGCAGTACTTC. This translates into CASSLTQGTYEQYF.

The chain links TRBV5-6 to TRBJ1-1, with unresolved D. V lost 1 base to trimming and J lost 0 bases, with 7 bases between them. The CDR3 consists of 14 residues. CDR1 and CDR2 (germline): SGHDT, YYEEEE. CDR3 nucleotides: TGTGCCAGCAGCTTGCCGGAGGTGAACACTGAAGCTTTCTTT. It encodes CASSLPEVNTEAFF.

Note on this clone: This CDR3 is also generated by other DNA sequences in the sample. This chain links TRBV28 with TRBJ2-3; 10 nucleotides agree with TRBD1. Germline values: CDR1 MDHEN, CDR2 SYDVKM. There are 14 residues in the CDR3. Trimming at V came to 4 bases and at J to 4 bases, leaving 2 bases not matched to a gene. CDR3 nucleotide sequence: TGTGCCAGCAGTTCCGGGACAGGGGCAGATACGCAGTATTTT. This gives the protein CASSSGTGADTQYF.